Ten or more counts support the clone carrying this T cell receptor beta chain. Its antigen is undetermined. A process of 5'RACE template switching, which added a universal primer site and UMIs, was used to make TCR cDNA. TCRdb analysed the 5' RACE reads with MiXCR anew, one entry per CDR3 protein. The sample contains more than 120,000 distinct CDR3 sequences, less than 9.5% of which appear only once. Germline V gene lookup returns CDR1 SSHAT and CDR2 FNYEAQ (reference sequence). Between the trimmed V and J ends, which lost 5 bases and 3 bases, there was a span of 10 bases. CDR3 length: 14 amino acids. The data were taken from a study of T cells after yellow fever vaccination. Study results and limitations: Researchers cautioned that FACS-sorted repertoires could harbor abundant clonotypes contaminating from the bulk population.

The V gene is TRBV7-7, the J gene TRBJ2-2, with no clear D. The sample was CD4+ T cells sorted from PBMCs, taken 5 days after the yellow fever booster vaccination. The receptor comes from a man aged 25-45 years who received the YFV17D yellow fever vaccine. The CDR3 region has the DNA TGTGCCAGCAGCCAATACGAATACACCGGGGAGCTGTTTTTT. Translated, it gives CASSQYEYTGELFF.